This TCR beta chain was captured in a study of PD-1 blockade in classical Hodgkin lymphoma. Notes on the study in general: Repertoire differences have undefined causes, possibly disease activity or prior therapy.

The protocol was immunoSEQ multiplex PCR, while the TCRdb copy is restricted to in-frame clones and leaves out a portion. The profile shows over a thousand clones, roughly four fifths of them singletons. The CDR3 has 15 residues. J lost 4 bases, V lost 1 base, and 3 bases had no gene match. Per the germline V gene, CDR1 is MGHRA and CDR2 is YSYEKL. Time point here: cycle 4 day 1 (C4D1), after 5 to 7 weeks of nivolumab. After autologous stem cell transplantation all patients relapsed, and prior brentuximab vedotin exposure differed between cohorts. Negative selection with magnets was how CD8+ T cells were isolated from the thawed PBMCs. Of note for this clone: What it recognizes is unknown.

The sequences come from CD8+ T cells from blood, collected before the fourth cycle of nivolumab. The gene calls are TRBV4-1 and TRBJ1-5, with 8 bases that match TRBD1. This clonotype was sampled from a human donor with classical Hodgkin lymphoma. The donor label of this sample is uncertain. The CDR3 sequence: CASSQAGTGNQPQHF. CDR3 nucleotide sequence: TGCGCCAGCAGCCAAGCGGGGACAGGAAATCAGCCCCAGCATTTT.